This entry features one TCR beta chain sequence. This sample was taken from a study of blood T cell repertoires in COVID-19. The overall study: Donors in the United States, Italy and Spain gave samples during acute or convalescent COVID-19.

Per the authors' pipeline: The authors estimated nucleated cell counts from reference gene primer amplification. The protocol was immunoSEQ multiplex PCR, while the TCRdb copy is restricted to in-frame clones and leaves out a portion. V, J and clone size reflect that table, while D and trimming were determined from the DNA. Seen here are about 270,000 clones, around nine tenths observed once, and the top ten hold approximately 9.8%. The clonotype was recovered from a man aged 35 to 55 who had recovered from COVID-19. The source material was peripheral blood.

The CDR3 region is CASRGGAQPQHF. CDR3 bases: TGTGCCAGCCGGGGCGGGGCTCAGCCCCAGCATTTT. The V gene is TRBV18, the J gene TRBJ1-5; D possibly corresponds to TRBD1 (5 bases). CDR3 length: 12 residues. Looked up from germline, CDR1 is KGHSH and CDR2 is LQKENI. Trimming left V 8 bases short and J 6 bases short, with 11 bases between.